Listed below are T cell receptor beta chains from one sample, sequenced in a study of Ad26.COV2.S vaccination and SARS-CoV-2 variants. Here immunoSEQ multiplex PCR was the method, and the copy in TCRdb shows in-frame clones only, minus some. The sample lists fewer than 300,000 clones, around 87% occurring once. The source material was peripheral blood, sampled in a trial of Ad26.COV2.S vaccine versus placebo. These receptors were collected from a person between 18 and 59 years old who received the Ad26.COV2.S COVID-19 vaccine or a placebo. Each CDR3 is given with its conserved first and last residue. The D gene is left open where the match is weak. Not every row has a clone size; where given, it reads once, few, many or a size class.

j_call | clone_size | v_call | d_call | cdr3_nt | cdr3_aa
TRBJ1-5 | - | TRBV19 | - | TGTGCCAGTAGTAGCCGGGGGTATAATCAGCCCCAGCATTTT | CASSSRGYNQPQHF
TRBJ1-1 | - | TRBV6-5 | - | TGTGCCAGCTCGGGCCCGTACACTGAAGCTTTCTTT | CASSGPYTEAFF
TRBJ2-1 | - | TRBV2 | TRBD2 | TGTGCCAGCAGTGATGGGCTAGCGGCTGAGCAGTTCTTC | CASSDGLAAEQFF
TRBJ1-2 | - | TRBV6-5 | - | TGTGCCAGCAGTCCCGACTTGGGGGGCTGGGGCTACACCTTC | CASSPDLGGWGYTF
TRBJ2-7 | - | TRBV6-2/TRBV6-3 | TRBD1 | TGTGCCAGCAGTTCGGCCAGCTGGGACAGAGCCTACGAGCAGTACTTC | CASSSASWDRAYEQYF
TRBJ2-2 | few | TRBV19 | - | TGTGCCAGTAGCTTAGGACGCCCCGCAAAAGAATTGAACACCGGGGAGCTGTTTTTT | CASSLGRPAKELNTGELFF
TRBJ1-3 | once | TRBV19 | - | TGTGCCAGTACCAAATGGACCTCAGGGCCCAACACCATATATTTT | CASTKWTSGPNTIYF
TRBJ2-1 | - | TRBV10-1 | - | TGCGCCAGCAGTGGGGGGACTCATCGAAGCTCCTACAATGAGCAGTTCTTC | CASSGGTHRSSYNEQFF
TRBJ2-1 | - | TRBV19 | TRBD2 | TGTGCCAGTAGTATAGGAGGACCGGGACTACTTTCCTACAATGAGCAGTTCTTC | CASSIGGPGLLSYNEQFF
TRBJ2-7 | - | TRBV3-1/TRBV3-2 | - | TGTGCCAGCAGCCAAGAGGGCAGGGTGAACGAGCAGTACTTC | CASSQEGRVNEQYF
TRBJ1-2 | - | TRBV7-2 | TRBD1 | TGTGCCAGCAGCCCCGGAGGACAGGGGGGTGGCTACACCTTC | CASSPGGQGGGYTF
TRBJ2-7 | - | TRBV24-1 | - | TGTGCCACCAGTGATTCTAGTGGGTACGAGCAGTACTTC | CATSDSSGYEQYF
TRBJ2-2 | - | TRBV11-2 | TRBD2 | TGTGCCAGCAGCGCCATCACTAGCTCGGGGGGCACCGGGGAGCTGTTTTTT | CASSAITSSGGTGELFF
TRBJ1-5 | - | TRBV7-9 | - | TGTGCCAGCAGCGTACAGGGTTGGAATCAGCCCCAGCATTTT | CASSVQGWNQPQHF
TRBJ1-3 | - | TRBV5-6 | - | TGTGCCAGCAGCCCGCCCGGAGGGCTCCAGTCTGGAAACACCATATATTTT | CASSPPGGLQSGNTIYF
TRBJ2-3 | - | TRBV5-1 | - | TGCGCCAGCAGCTTCTCCGGGGATACGCAGTATTTT | CASSFSGDTQYF
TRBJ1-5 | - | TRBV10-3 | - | TGTGCCATCAGTGAGTCGGGGGGGAATAGCAATCAGCCCCAGCATTTT | CAISESGGNSNQPQHF
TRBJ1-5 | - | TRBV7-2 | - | TGTGCCAGCAGCCCGCACTTAGGTAATCAGCCCCAGCATTTT | CASSPHLGNQPQHF
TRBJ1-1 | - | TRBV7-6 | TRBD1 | TGTGCCAGCAGCTTAGTGAACAGGGGAAAGAACACTGAAGCTTTCTTT | CASSLVNRGKNTEAFF
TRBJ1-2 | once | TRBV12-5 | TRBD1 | TGTGCTAGTGGCCTGGGACAGTACTATGGCTACACCTTC | CASGLGQYYGYTF
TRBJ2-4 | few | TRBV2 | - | TGTGCCAGCAGTGAAGAGGGAAACATTCAGTACTTC | CASSEEGNIQYF
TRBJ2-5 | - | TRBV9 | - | TGTGCCAGCAGCGCCCGGGACTCCCCTGTGGGGACCCAGTACTTC | CASSARDSPVGTQYF
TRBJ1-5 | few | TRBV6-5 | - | TGTGCCAGCAGCCCCGACATAGATAGCAATCAGCCCCAGCATTTT | CASSPDIDSNQPQHF
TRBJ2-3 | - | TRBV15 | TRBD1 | TGTGCCACCAGCAGGGCACGGACAGGTTTCGGGACAGATACGCAGTATTTT | CATSRARTGFGTDTQYF
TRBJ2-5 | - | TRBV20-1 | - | TGCAGTGCTAGTGGACTACCAGAAAACCAAGAGACCCAGTACTTC | CSASGLPENQETQYF
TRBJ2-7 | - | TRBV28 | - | TGTGCCAGCAGTTTGGGGGGGACAGATCTTACCTACGAGCAGTACTTC | CASSLGGTDLTYEQYF
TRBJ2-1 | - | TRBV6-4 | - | TGTGCCAGCAGTGACCTAAACGCTAGAGTCAGTGAGCAGTTCTTC | CASSDLNARVSEQFF
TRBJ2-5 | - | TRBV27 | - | TGTGCCAGCAGTCCCGACCAAGAGACCCAGTACTTC | CASSPDQETQYF
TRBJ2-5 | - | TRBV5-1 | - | TGCGCCAGCAGCGCAACGGCAGGGGGGTCAGGAGAGACCCAGTACTTC | CASSATAGGSGETQYF
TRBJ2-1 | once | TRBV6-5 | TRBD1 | TGTGCCAGCAGGTCCGGGACAGGGGTCAATAATGAGCAGTTCTTC | CASRSGTGVNNEQFF
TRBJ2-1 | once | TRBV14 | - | TGTGCCAGCAGCCAAGATACCCGGACACTTTACAATGAGCAGTTCTTC | CASSQDTRTLYNEQFF
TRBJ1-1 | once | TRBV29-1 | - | TGCAGCGTTGAATACCAGAGCTTGAACACTGAAGCTTTCTTT | CSVEYQSLNTEAFF
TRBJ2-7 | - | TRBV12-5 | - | TGTGCTAGTGGTTCCCCCCCCGGAGGGGTCTACGAGCAGTACTTC | CASGSPPGGVYEQYF
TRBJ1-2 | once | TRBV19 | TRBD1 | TGTGCCAGTAGGACAGGGGATGGCTACACCTTC | CASRTGDGYTF
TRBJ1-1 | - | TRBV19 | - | TGTGCCAGTAGTCATCGGATCCGGAACACTGAAGCTTTCTTT | CASSHRIRNTEAFF
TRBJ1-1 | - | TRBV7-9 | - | TGTGCCAGCAGCTCCGGATTGAACACTGAAGCTTTCTTT | CASSSGLNTEAFF
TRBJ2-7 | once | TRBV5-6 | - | TGTGCCAGCAGCTGGTATCCCGGTTACGAGCAGTACTTC | CASSWYPGYEQYF
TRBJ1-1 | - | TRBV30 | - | TGTGCCTGGAGTGTAGGGGGGGGACTCATGAACACTGAAGCTTTCTTT | CAWSVGGGLMNTEAFF
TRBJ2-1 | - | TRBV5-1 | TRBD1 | TGCGCCAGCAGCGCGGCCGGGACAGGAACATCCTACAATGAGCAGTTCTTC | CASSAAGTGTSYNEQFF
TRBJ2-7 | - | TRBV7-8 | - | TGTGCCAGCAGCTTAGAGGGGGGGCCCCCCTACGAGCAGTACTTC | CASSLEGGPPYEQYF
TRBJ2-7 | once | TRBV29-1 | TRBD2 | TGCAGCGTTGTGGGAGGGGGACTAGCGGGTCTCTACGAGCAGTACTTC | CSVVGGGLAGLYEQYF
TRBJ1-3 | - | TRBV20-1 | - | TGCAGTGCTAGTAGCATAAGTGGAAACACCATATATTTT | CSASSISGNTIYF
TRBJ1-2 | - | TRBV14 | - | TGTGCCAGCAGCCAAGATTTGGGCAGGGCTAACTATGGCTACACCTTC | CASSQDLGRANYGYTF
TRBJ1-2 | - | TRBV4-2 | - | TGTGCCAGCAGCCAAGGACAGCACTATGGCTACACCTTC | CASSQGQHYGYTF
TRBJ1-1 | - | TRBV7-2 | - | TGTGCCAGCAGCTTGGGACATCTCGCCAACACTGAAGCTTTCTTT | CASSLGHLANTEAFF
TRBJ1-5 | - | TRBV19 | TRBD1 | TGTGCCAGTAGTCCAGGGGGAGGACTTGCTCAGCCCCAGCATTTT | CASSPGGGLAQPQHF
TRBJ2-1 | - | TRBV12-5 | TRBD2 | TGTGCTAGTGGTTTGGTACTCGGGACTAGCGGGAGGGAACCGTCATACAATGAGCAGTTCTTC | CASGLVLGTSGREPSYNEQFF
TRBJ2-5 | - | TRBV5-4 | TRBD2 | TGTGCCAGCAGAAAGGGGACTAGCGGGGGCGAGCAAGAGACCCAGTACTTC | CASRKGTSGGEQETQYF
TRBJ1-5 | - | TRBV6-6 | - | TGTGCCAGCAGTGACGCGACAGAATACCAGCCCCAGCATTTT | CASSDATEYQPQHF
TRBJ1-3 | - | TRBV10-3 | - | TGTGCCATCAGTGATACGGTCTCTGGAAACACCATATATTTT | CAISDTVSGNTIYF
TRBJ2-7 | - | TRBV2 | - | TGTGCCAGCAGTAGGACGGCAAGCTCCTACGAGCAGTACTTC | CASSRTASSYEQYF
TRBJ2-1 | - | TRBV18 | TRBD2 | TGTGCCAGCTCACCCCGGGCTAGCGGGAGTGACGAGCAGTTCTTC | CASSPRASGSDEQFF
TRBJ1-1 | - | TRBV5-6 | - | TGTGCCAGCAGCTTATACGGTGAAGCTTTCTTT | CASSLYGEAFF
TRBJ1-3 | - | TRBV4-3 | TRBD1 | TGCGCCAGCAGTCCGCGGACAGGGGGAACCTCTGGAAACACCATATATTTT | CASSPRTGGTSGNTIYF
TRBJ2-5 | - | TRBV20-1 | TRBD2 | TGCAGTGCGAGTAGCGGGACCCCCCAGTACTTC | CSASSGTPQYF
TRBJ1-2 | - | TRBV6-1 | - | TGTGCCAGCAGTGAAAGGTCCTACTATGGCTACACCTTC | CASSERSYYGYTF
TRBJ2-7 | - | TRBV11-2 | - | TGTGCCAGCAGCCCGGACTACCTTGGAGAGCAGTACTTC | CASSPDYLGEQYF
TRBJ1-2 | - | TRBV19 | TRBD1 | TGTGCCAGTAGTATAGGGGGACAGCCAAACTATGGCTACACCTTC | CASSIGGQPNYGYTF
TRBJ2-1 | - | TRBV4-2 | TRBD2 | TGTGCCAGCAGCCAAGACGAGCGGGGGGGCCGGGATGAGCAGTTCTTC | CASSQDERGGRDEQFF
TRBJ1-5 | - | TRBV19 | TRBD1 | TGTGCCAGTAGTGTTACAGGGGCGGGCAATCAGCCCCAGCATTTT | CASSVTGAGNQPQHF